Below, 30 T cell receptor beta chains from the same sample are listed, as sequenced in a study of CXCR3-negative and CXCR3-positive naive CD8 T cells. Points from the study as a whole: Against CXCR3-negative naive cells, CXCR3-positive naive cells showed more hydrophobic TRB CDR3s.

TRB cDNA libraries were made by UMI-labeled 5' RACE. No DNA is given; TCRdb re-called the 5' RACE reads and lists each CDR3 protein once. This table holds more than 80,000 distinct CDR3 sequences. These TCRs are of unknown antigen specificity. Material for sequencing was naive CXCR3+ CD8+ T cells from blood. Subset reported: CD45RO-CCR7+CD27+CD95- naive CD8+ T cells expressing CXCR3 (TNR3+). These receptor sequences come from a human donor in good health. Some clones in this sample may be carry-over from other donors' samples.

The chain is built from TRBV6-6 and TRBJ1-5; as DNA is missing, the TRBD1 call by TCRdb cannot be tested. In germline, CDR1 is MNHNY, CDR2 SVGAGI (reference sequence). The CDR3 spans 15 residues. CDR3 protein: CASSTQGEGNQPQHF.

The gene calls are TRBV11-2 and TRBJ2-7; TCRdb picks TRBD1, but there is no DNA to check that call. The CDR3 sequence is 13 residues long. Germline V gene sequence: CDR1 SGHAT, CDR2 FQNNGV. CDR3 amino acids: CASSPRTGNEQYF.

The chain has TRBV6-5 and TRBJ2-7; TCRdb selects TRBD2, and the lack of DNA leaves this call unchecked. Germline CDR1 reads MNHEY; CDR2 reads SVGAGI. CDR3 length equals 12 residues. CDR3: CASDWEGYEQYF.

The rearrangement uses TRBV21-1 and TRBJ1-6; the TCRdb call, TRBD1, lacks DNA for checking. TRBV21-1 is a listed pseudogene. This CDR3 contains 16 residues. CDR3 sequence reads: CASSLSDSSYNSPLHF.

The genes are TRBV12-3 or TRBV12-4 and TRBJ2-1. The CDR3 loop spans 14 amino acids. CDR3 protein: CASSLALGDNEQFF.

V and J are TRBV7-9 and TRBJ2-5; as DNA is missing, the TRBD2 call by TCRdb cannot be tested. Germline V CDR1 and CDR2: SEHNR, FQNEAQ (reference sequence). CDR3 size: 16 residues. This CDR3 reads CASSIGGIAYQETQYF.

The V gene is TRBV28, the J gene TRBJ2-3; TCRdb's assignment of TRBD2 cannot be checked, as there is no DNA. The length of the CDR3 is 13 residues. Germline loops: CDR1 MDHEN, CDR2 SYDVKM. CDR3 sequence reads: CASSPGGRDTQYF.

The gene calls are TRBV7-2 and TRBJ2-7; TCRdb's D call of TRBD1 is untestable without DNA. This CDR3 comprises 16 residues. Per germline, CDR1 SGHTA and CDR2 FQGNSA. The chain's CDR3 is CASSWGALTSSYEQYF.

The chain is built from TRBV7-6 and TRBJ1-4. Germline V CDR1 and CDR2: SGHVS, FNYEAQ. The length of the CDR3 is 14 residues. The CDR3 region is CASSKGTASEKLFF.

The chain combines TRBV5-1 with TRBJ1-1. Germline CDR1 SGHRS, CDR2 YFSETQ. CDR3 size: 14 residues. CDR3 residues: CASSLWQMNTEAFF.

The J gene is TRBJ1-1, the V gene TRBV28. The CDR3 extends over 11 amino acids. Germline V gene data show CDR1 as MDHEN and CDR2 as SYDVKM. CDR3: CASSSMAEAFF.

The CDR3 loop reads CASSLNSGGIYTEQFF. V usage is TRBV5-1 and J usage is TRBJ2-1; TCRdb selects TRBD2, and the lack of DNA leaves this call unchecked. The CDR3 has 16 residues. CDR1 is SGHRS, CDR2 YFSETQ, per germline.

CDR3: CSSVFVLGSGQYF. The chain recombines TRBV20-1 with TRBJ2-7; TCRdb designates TRBD2, a call that cannot be tested without DNA. The germline V gene has CDR1 DFQATT and CDR2 SNEGSKA (reference sequence). This CDR3 comprises 13 residues.

The genes are TRBV7-9 and TRBJ1-3; TCRdb returns TRBD1, unconfirmable since there is no DNA. CDR1 SEHNR and CDR2 FQNEAQ come from the germline V gene (reference sequence). The CDR3 has 16 residues. The CDR3 is CASSLALTVSQDTIYF. Using reference TRBV7-9 and TRBJ1-3 for the parts outside the CDR3, the full variable domain is DTGVSQNPRHKITKRGQNVTFRCDPISEHNRLYWYRQTLGQGPEFLTYFQNEAQLEKSRLLSDRFSAERPKGSFSTLEIQRTEQGDSAMYLCASSLALTVSQDTIYFGEGSWLTVV.

This chain joins TRBV6-4 and TRBJ2-1; as DNA is missing, the TRBD1 call by TCRdb cannot be tested. CDR3 length: 15 amino acids. From germline, CDR1 is MRHNA and CDR2 SNTAGT. The chain's CDR3 is CASSDGDSSYNEQFF.

The chain couples TRBV20-1 to TRBJ1-1. CDR1 and CDR2 from the germline V gene are DFQATT and SNEGSKA (reference sequence). The CDR3 contains 13 residues. The CDR3 here is CSARLPGVIEAFF.

The chain has TRBV12-3 or TRBV12-4 and TRBJ2-1; the TCRdb D gene call, TRBD2, has no DNA to confirm it. This CDR3 is built from 14 residues. CDR3 residues: CASSWGTSYNEQFF.

The CDR3 reads CASSPAYQTTDTQYF. The rearrangement joins TRBV5-1 to TRBJ2-3; TCRdb selects TRBD2, and the lack of DNA leaves this call unchecked. The CDR3 contains 15 residues. The germline V gene has CDR1 SGHRS and CDR2 YFSETQ.

The chain has TRBV30 and TRBJ2-7; absent DNA, TCRdb's TRBD1 call cannot be checked. The CDR3 covers 14 residues. The germline gives CDR1 GTSNPN, CDR2 SVGIG (reference sequence). CDR3 sequence: CAWAISTGNYEQYF. The full variable domain, its missing parts supplied by reference TRBV30 and TRBJ2-7, is SQTIHQWPATLVQPVGSPLSLECTVEGTSNPNLYWYRQAAGRGLQLLFYSVGIGQISSEVPQNLSASRPQDRQFILSSKKLLLSDSGFYLCAWAISTGNYEQYFGPGTRLTVT.

The rearrangement joins TRBV21-1 to TRBJ1-5. TRBV21-1 is assigned pseudogene status. The CDR3 extends over 13 amino acids. CDR3 amino acids: CASSFLLRWPQHF.

V and J are TRBV12-3 or TRBV12-4 and TRBJ1-1. The CDR3 has 12 amino acids. The CDR3 sequence is CAIASGWAEAFF.

V usage is TRBV19 and J usage is TRBJ2-7; TCRdb designates TRBD1, a call that cannot be tested without DNA. Germline lookup yields CDR1 LNHDA and CDR2 SQIVND (reference sequence). The CDR3 loop spans 16 amino acids. The CDR3 sequence: CASSGSGTDPFYEQYF.

This chain joins TRBV29-1 and TRBJ2-1; TCRdb outputs TRBD2, but without DNA this stays unchecked. The CDR3 spans 13 residues. The V gene's germline CDR1 is SQVTM and CDR2 ANQGSEA. The CDR3 sequence: CSVPGLALNEQFF.

This chain connects TRBV7-8 to TRBJ2-7. This CDR3 contains 15 residues. Per the germline V gene, CDR1 is SGHVS and CDR2 is FQNEAQ. CDR3 sequence: CASNSDGDRSYEQYF.

The chain carries TRBV5-1 and TRBJ2-2; TCRdb selects TRBD1, and the lack of DNA leaves this call unchecked. This CDR3 is 16 amino acids long. Germline values: CDR1 SGHRS, CDR2 YFSETQ. CDR3 sequence: CASSLDFRGDTGELFF.

The CDR3 reads CASSYFTSGQETQYF. The chain joins TRBV6-2 or TRBV6-3 to TRBJ2-5; without DNA, the TCRdb call of TRBD2 cannot be checked. The CDR3 contains 15 residues. In germline, CDR1 is MNHEY, CDR2 SVGEGT.

This chain connects TRBV15 to TRBJ1-2. CDR3 length: 15 amino acids. The germline CDR1 and CDR2 sequences are LNHNV and YYDKDF (reference sequence). The CDR3 loop is CATSRDEGYDYGYTF.

This chain connects TRBV7-9 to TRBJ1-6; the TCRdb call, TRBD1, lacks DNA for checking. CDR1 and CDR2 (germline): SEHNR, FQNEAQ (reference sequence). This CDR3 comprises 12 residues. Here the CDR3 reads CASSYPGSPLHF.

The V and J genes are TRBV14 and TRBJ2-5. This CDR3 is 12 amino acids long. The germline V gene has CDR1 SGHDN and CDR2 FVKESK. The CDR3 region is CASSRVGETQYF.

This chain uses TRBV29-1 with TRBJ2-7; as DNA is missing, the TRBD1 call by TCRdb cannot be tested. The CDR3 consists of 13 residues. Looked up from germline, CDR1 is SQVTM and CDR2 is ANQGSEA. CDR3 amino acids: CSVGRGVSYEQYF.